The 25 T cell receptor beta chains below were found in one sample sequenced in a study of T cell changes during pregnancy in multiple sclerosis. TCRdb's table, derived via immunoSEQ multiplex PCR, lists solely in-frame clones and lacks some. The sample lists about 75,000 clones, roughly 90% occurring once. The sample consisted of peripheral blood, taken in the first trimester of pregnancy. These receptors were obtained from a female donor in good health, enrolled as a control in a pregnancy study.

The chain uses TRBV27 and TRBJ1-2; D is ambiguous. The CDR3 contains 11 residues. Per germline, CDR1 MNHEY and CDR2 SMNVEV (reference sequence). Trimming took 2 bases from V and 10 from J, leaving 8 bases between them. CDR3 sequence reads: CASSLGQNYTF. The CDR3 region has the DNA TGTGCCAGCAGTTTAGGGCAGAACTACACCTTC.

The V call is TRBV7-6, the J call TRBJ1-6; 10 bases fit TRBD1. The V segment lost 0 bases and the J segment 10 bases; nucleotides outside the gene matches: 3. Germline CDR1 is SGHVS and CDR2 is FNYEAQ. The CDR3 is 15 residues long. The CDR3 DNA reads TGTGCCAGCAGCTTAGCTCCGGGACAGGGGTCACCCCTCCACTTT. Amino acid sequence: CASSLAPGQGSPLHF.

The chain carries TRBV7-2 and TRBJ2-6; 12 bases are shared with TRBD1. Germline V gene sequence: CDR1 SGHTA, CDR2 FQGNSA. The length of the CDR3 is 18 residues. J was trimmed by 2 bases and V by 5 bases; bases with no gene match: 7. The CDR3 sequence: CASSVLGTGGAGANVLTF. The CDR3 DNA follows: TGTGCCAGCAGCGTACTGGGGACAGGGGGCGCTGGGGCCAACGTCCTGACTTTC.

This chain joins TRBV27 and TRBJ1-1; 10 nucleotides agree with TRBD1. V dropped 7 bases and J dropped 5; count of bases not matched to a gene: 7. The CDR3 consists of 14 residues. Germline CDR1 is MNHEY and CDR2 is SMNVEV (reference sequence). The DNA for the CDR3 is TGTGCCAGCACTATGACAGGGGGCTGGACTGAAGCTTTCTTT. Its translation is CASTMTGGWTEAFF.

CDR3 residues: CASSGSFVGGQISNQPQHF. The CDR3 DNA is TGTGCCAGCAGTGGCAGTTTCGTTGGGGGACAAATAAGCAATCAGCCCCAGCATTTT. The J gene is TRBJ1-5, the V gene TRBV2; maybe TRBD1 (6 bases). Germline-derived CDR1 and CDR2 are SNHLY and FYNNEI. CDR3 length: 19 residues. V was clipped by 4 bases and J by 1 base, with 23 bases between them. The full variable domain, in which reference TRBV2 and TRBJ1-5 provide the parts outside the CDR3, is EPEVTQTPSHQVTQMGQEVILRCVPISNHLYFYWYRQILGQKVEFLVSFYNNEISEKSEIFDDQFSVERPDGSNFTLKIRSTKLEDSAMYFCASSGSFVGGQISNQPQHFGDGTRLSIL.

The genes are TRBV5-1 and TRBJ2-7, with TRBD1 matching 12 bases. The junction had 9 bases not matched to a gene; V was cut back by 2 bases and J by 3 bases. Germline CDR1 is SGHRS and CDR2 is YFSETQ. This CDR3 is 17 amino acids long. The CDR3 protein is CASSFSPGTGGIYEQYF. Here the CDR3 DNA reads TGCGCCAGCAGCTTTAGCCCCGGGACAGGGGGCATCTACGAGCAGTACTTC.

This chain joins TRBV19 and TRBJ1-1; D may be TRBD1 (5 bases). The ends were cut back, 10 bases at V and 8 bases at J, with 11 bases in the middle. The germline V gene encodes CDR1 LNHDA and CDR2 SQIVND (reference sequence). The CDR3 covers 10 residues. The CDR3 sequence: CANLRQEAFF. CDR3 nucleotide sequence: TGTGCCAACCTCCGACAGGAAGCTTTCTTT. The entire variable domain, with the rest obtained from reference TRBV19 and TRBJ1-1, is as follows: DGGITQSPKYLFRKEGQNVTLSCEQNLNHDAMYWYRQDPGQGLRLIYYSQIVNDFQKGDIAEGYSVSREKKESFPLTVTSAQKNPTAFYLCANLRQEAFFGQGTRLTVV.

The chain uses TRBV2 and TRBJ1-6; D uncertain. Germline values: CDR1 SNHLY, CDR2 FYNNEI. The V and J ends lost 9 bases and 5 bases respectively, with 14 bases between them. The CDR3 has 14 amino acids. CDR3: CASAWTGDNSPLHF. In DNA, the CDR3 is TGTGCCAGTGCTTGGACGGGAGATAATTCACCCCTCCACTTT.

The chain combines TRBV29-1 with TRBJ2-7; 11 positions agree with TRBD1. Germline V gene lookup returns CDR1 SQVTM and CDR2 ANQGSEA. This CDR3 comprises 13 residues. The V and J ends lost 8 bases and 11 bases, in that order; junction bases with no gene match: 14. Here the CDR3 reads CSIRTGGLNSEYF. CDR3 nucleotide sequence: TGCAGCATCCGGACAGGGGGCCTTAATAGTGAGTACTTC.

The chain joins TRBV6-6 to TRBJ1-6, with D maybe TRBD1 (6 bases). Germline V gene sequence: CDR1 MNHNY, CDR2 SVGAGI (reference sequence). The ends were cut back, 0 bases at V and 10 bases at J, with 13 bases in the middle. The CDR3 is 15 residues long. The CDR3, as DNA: TGTGCCAGCAGTTACTCCACAGGGACGGAATCACCCCTCCACTTT. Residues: CASSYSTGTESPLHF.

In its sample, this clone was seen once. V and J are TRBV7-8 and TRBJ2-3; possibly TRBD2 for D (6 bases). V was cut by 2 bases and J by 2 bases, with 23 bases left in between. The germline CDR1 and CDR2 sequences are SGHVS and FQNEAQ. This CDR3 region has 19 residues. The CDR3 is CASSLISLASRGFTDTQYF. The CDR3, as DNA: TGTGCCAGCAGCTTAATCTCGCTCGCCTCCCGGGGGTTCACAGATACGCAGTATTTT.

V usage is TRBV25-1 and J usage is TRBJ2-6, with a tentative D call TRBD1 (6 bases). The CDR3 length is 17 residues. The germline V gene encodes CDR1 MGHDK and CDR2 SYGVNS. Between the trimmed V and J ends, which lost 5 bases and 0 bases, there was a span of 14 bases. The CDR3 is CASSPMTGSSGANVLTF. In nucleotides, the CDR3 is TGTGCCAGCAGTCCGATGACAGGCTCCTCTGGGGCCAACGTCCTGACTTTC.

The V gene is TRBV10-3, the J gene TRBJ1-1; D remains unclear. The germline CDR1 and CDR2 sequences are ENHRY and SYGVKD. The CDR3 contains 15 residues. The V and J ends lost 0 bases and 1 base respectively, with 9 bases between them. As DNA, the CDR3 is TGTGCCATCAGTGAGTCCGGGTTGGCGAACACTGAAGCTTTCTTT. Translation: CAISESGLANTEAFF.

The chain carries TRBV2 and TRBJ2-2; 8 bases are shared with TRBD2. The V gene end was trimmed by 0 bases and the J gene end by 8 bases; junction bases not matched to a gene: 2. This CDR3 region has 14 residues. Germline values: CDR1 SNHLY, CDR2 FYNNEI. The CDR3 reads CASSEAREVGELFF. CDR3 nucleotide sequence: TGTGCCAGCAGTGAAGCGCGGGAGGTTGGGGAGCTGTTTTTT.

CDR3 in DNA: TGTGCCAGCGAGCGTAATTCACCCCTCCACTTT. It specifies CASERNSPLHF. The chain has TRBV28 and TRBJ1-6; no clear D gene. V was clipped by 8 bases and J by 6 bases, with 5 bases between them. Per the germline V gene, CDR1 is MDHEN and CDR2 is SYDVKM. The CDR3 is made up of 11 amino acids.

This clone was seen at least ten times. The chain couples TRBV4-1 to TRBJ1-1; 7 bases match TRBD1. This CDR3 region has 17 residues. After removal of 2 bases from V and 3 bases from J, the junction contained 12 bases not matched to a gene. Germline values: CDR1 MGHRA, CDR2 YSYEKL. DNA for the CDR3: TGCGCCAGCAGCCAACTCACGATAGGGGGCCGGGACACTGAAGCTTTCTTT. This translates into CASSQLTIGGRDTEAFF.

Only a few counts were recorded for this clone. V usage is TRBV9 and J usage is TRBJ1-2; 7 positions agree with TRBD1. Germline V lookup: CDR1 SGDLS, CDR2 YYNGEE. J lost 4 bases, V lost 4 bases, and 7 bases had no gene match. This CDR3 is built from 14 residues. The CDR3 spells CASSFPGQSYGYTF. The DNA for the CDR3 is TGTGCCAGCAGCTTCCCGGGACAGTCCTATGGCTACACCTTC.

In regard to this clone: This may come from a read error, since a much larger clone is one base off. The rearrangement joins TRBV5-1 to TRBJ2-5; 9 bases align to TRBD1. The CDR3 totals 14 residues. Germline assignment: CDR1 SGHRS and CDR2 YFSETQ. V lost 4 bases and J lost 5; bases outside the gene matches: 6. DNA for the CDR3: TGCGCCAGCAGCGCTGGACAGGGGTGGGAGACCCAGTACTTC. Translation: CASSAGQGWETQYF. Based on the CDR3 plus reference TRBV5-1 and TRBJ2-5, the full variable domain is KAGVTQTPRYLIKTRGQQVTLSCSPISGHRSVSWYQQTPGQGLQFLFEYFSETQRNKGNFPGRFSGRQFSNSRSEMNVSTLELGDSALYLCASSAGQGWETQYFGPGTRLLVL.

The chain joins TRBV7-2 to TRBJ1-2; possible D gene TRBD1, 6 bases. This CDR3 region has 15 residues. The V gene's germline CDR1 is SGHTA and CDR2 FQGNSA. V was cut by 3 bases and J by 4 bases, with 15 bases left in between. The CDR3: CASSLQRGGGYGYTF. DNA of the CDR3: TGTGCCAGCAGCTTGCAACGGGGGGGCGGCTATGGCTACACCTTC.

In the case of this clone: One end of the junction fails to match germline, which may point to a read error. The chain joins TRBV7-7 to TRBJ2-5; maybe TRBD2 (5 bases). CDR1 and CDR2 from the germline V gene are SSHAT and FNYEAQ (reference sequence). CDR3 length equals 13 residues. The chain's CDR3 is CASSLDYQETQYF. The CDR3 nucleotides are TGTGCTAGCAGCTTGGACTACCAAGAGACCCAGTACTTC.

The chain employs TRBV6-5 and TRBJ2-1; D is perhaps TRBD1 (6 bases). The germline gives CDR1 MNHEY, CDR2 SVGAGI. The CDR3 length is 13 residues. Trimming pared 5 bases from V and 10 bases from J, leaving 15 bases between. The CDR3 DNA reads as TGTGCCAGCAGTGTCCTTGGGGGCGCGGAGCAGTTCTTC. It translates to CASSVLGGAEQFF.

Here the CDR3 reads CASSFNYYGYTF. The CDR3 region has the DNA TGTGCCAGCAGCTTCAATTACTATGGCTACACCTTC. The chain recombines TRBV5-4 with TRBJ1-2; D gene uncertain. Trimming took 2 bases from V and 3 from J, leaving 5 bases between them. Germline-derived CDR1 and CDR2 are SGHNT and YYREEE (reference sequence). This CDR3 comprises 12 residues.

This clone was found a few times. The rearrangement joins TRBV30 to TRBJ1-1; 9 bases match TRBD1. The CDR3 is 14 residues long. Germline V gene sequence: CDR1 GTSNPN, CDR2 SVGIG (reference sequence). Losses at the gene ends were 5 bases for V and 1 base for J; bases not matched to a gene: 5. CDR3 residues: CAWDPGQGNTEAFF. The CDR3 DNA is TGTGCCTGGGACCCGGGACAGGGGAACACTGAAGCTTTCTTT. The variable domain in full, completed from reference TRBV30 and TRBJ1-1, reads SQTIHQWPATLVQPVGSPLSLECTVEGTSNPNLYWYRQAAGRGLQLLFYSVGIGQISSEVPQNLSASRPQDRQFILSSKKLLLSDSGFYLCAWDPGQGNTEAFFGQGTRLTVV.

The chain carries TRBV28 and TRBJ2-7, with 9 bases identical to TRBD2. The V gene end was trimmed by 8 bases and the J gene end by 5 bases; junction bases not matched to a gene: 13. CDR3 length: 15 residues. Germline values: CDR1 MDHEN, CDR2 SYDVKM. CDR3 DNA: TGTGCCAGCGGATTAGCGGGAGAATCGATAAACGAGCAGTACTTC. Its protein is CASGLAGESINEQYF.

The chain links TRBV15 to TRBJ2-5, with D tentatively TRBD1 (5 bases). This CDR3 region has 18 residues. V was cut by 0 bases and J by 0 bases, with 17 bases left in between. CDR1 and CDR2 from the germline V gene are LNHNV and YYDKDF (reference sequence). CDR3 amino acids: CATSRDPLVGRDQETQYF. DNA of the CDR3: TGTGCCACCAGCAGAGACCCGCTGGTAGGCAGGGACCAAGAGACCCAGTACTTC.